This entry is about one T cell receptor (beta chain). Antigen: not known. Clones were sequenced by immunoSEQ multiplex PCR, and TCRdb holds only the in-frame ones, with some missing. The sample lists approximately 210,000 clones, 70% to 90% seen once, with roughly 3% in the top ten. This entry is derived from a study of cytomegalovirus exposure and HLA in healthy donors. Study outcomes and limitations: Cytomegalovirus association was assigned to approximately 160 TCR beta chains. In vitro assays verified that a few CMV-associated chains recognized CMV antigens specifically. High sensitivity and specificity were reportedly achieved when the classifier diagnosed cytomegalovirus status.

The germline V gene encodes CDR1 MGHRA and CDR2 YSYEKL. The trim removed 0 bases at V and 12 bases at J, leaving 7 bases unmatched. This CDR3 has 13 amino acids. Source material: PBMCs. The TCR comes from a woman between 18 and 30 years old in good health and CMV-seronegative. The chain combines TRBV4-1 with TRBJ1-1; 7 bases line up with TRBD1. CDR3: CASSQEGDRATFF. CDR3 in DNA: TGCGCCAGCAGCCAAGAGGGTGACAGGGCTACTTTCTTT.